These 18 T cell receptor beta chains were all obtained from the same sample, sequenced in a study of PD-L1 blockade in urothelial cancer. Time point meaning: peripheral blood 6 weeks after treatment start. Measured with immunoSEQ multiplex PCR; TCRdb has only the in-frame clones, and not every one. The table records approximately 91,000 clones, 75% to 90% of them present only once. Material: PBMCs, obtained around atezolizumab (anti-PD-L1) treatment. The source of these receptors is a man between 65 and 85 years old with urothelial cancer.

The J gene is TRBJ1-6, the V gene TRBV9; 8 bases agree with TRBD1. Germline V gene lookup returns CDR1 SGDLS and CDR2 YYNGEE. The CDR3 extends over 15 amino acids. V shed 4 bases, J shed 9 bases, and the junction held 9 bases outside the gene matches. CDR3 DNA sequence: TGTGCCAGCAGCCCCCTAGGACAGGGTGGTTCACCCCTCCACTTT. Translation: CASSPLGQGGSPLHF.

The chain recombines TRBV29-1 with TRBJ1-1; possible D gene TRBD1, 5 bases. V lost 7 bases and J 3 bases, leaving 15 bases between the germline ends. Germline V gene sequence: CDR1 SQVTM, CDR2 ANQGSEA. The CDR3 sequence is 13 residues long. For the CDR3, the DNA is TGCAGCGCCCAAACCAGGGCGGACACTGAAGCTTTCTTT. The encoded protein is CSAQTRADTEAFF.

The J gene is TRBJ1-1, the V gene TRBV2; the D gene is possibly TRBD1 (5 bases). The CDR3 runs 13 residues. Trimming took 8 bases from V and 0 from J, leaving 10 bases between them. CDR1 SNHLY and CDR2 FYNNEI come from the germline V gene. This CDR3 reads CASSTEMNTEAFF. The CDR3, as DNA: TGTGCCAGCTCGACAGAAATGAACACTGAAGCTTTCTTT. Full variable domain (remainder filled in from reference TRBV2 and TRBJ1-1): EPEVTQTPSHQVTQMGQEVILRCVPISNHLYFYWYRQILGQKVEFLVSFYNNEISEKSEIFDDQFSVERPDGSNFTLKIRSTKLEDSAMYFCASSTEMNTEAFFGQGTRLTVV.

This rearrangement joins TRBV7-3 to TRBJ2-3, with a weak D call TRBD2 (6 bases). CDR1 SGHTA and CDR2 FQGTGA come from the germline V gene. Between the trimmed V and J ends, which lost 5 bases and 0 bases, there was a span of 15 bases. This CDR3 contains 16 residues. The CDR3 loop is CASSPIPGTSTDTQYF. The CDR3 DNA sequence: TGTGCCAGCAGCCCGATCCCCGGGACTAGCACAGATACGCAGTATTTT.

CDR3: CASSAQSSGNTIYF. CDR3 nucleotide sequence: TGTGCCAGCAGCGCCCAATCTAGTGGAAACACCATATATTTT. The gene calls are TRBV13 and TRBJ1-3; D is unresolved. CDR1 PRHDT and CDR2 FYEKMQ come from the germline V gene (reference sequence). The V gene lost 5 bases and the J gene lost 3 bases, with 11 bases spanning the gap. The length of the CDR3 is 14 residues.

This sequence joins TRBV6-5 and TRBJ1-2; D is uncertain. The CDR3 loop spans 14 amino acids. V dropped 2 bases and J dropped 0 bases, with 7 bases sitting between them. Germline values: CDR1 MNHEY, CDR2 SVGAGI. CDR3 DNA: TGTGCCAGCAGTTACGGAGGGACTAACTATGGCTACACCTTC. This translates into CASSYGGTNYGYTF.

The rearrangement links TRBV6-1 to TRBJ2-1, with D unresolved. The germline CDR1 and CDR2 sequences are MNHNS and SASEGT. The CDR3 totals 15 residues. V lost 3 bases, J lost 0 bases, and 9 bases lay in between. CDR3 loop: CASSDGPSSYNEQFF. The CDR3 DNA is TGTGCCAGCAGTGATGGTCCTAGCTCCTACAATGAGCAGTTCTTC.

The J gene is TRBJ2-7, the V gene TRBV12-1; no DNA check was done on the table's D call, TRBD2. TRBV12-1 is assigned pseudogene status. The CDR3 is made up of 10 amino acids. Written as DNA, the CDR3 is TGTGCCAGCAGCCCCCGGGAGCAGTACTTC. Translating gives CASSPREQYF.

The CDR3 loop is CASSYSSQGNHYGYTF. Here the CDR3 DNA reads TGTGCCAGCAGTTACTCGAGTCAGGGAAACCACTATGGCTACACCTTC. The chain joins TRBV6-6 to TRBJ1-2; D is possibly TRBD1 (5 bases). The CDR3 totals 16 residues. Trimming took off 0 bases at V and 3 bases at J, with 14 bases between the two ends. Germline CDR1 is MNHNY and CDR2 is SVGAGI (reference sequence).

The chain is built from TRBV2 and TRBJ2-7; no reliable D call. In germline, CDR1 is SNHLY, CDR2 FYNNEI. Trimming stripped 6 bases from V and 5 bases from J, with 17 bases between. This CDR3 comprises 14 residues. CDR3 in DNA: TGTGCCAGCAGCTCCAGGTTCAACCAGGACGAGCAGTACTTC. It specifies CASSSRFNQDEQYF.

This chain links TRBV19 with TRBJ2-1; TRBD2 matches 11 bases. The CDR3 consists of 16 residues. Germline CDR1 LNHDA, CDR2 SQIVND (reference sequence). Trimming at V came to 5 bases and at J to 3 bases, leaving 6 bases not matched to a gene. The CDR3 spells CASSLRGLADYNEQFF. In DNA form, the CDR3 reads TGTGCCAGTAGTCTTCGGGGACTAGCGGACTACAATGAGCAGTTCTTC.

This clone was counted once. This chain connects TRBV5-4 to TRBJ1-3, with D unresolved. The CDR3 extends over 16 amino acids. In germline, CDR1 is SGHNT, CDR2 YYREEE (reference sequence). V shed 6 bases and J shed 2 bases, with 18 bases lying between them. Here the CDR3 reads CASTQTGKYTGNTIYF. The CDR3 region has the DNA TGTGCCAGCACCCAGACCGGGAAGTATACTGGAAACACCATATATTTT.

This sequence joins TRBV2 and TRBJ2-2, with TRBD2 matching over 11 bases. The CDR3 is made up of 17 amino acids. The junction had 11 bases not matched to a gene; V was cut back by 7 bases and J by 4 bases. Germline CDR1 and CDR2: SNHLY and FYNNEI. The CDR3, as DNA: TGTGCCAGCACTTCGGTCTTAGGACTAGCGGGCACCGGGGAGCTGTTTTTT. Translated, it gives CASTSVLGLAGTGELFF.

This rearrangement joins TRBV7-3 to TRBJ2-1, with D uncertain. This CDR3 region has 14 residues. Trimming removed 3 bases from V and 1 base from J, with 7 bases in between. CDR1 and CDR2 (germline): SGHTA, FQGTGA. The CDR3 DNA is TGTGCCAGCAGCTTTATCGGGTCCTACAATGAGCAGTTCTTC. Protein: CASSFIGSYNEQFF.

This clone was detected only once. The chain links TRBV29-1 to TRBJ1-2; perhaps TRBD1 as D (6 bases). This CDR3 has 12 amino acids. The V gene lost 4 bases and the J gene lost 6 bases, with 12 bases spanning the gap. The V gene's germline CDR1 is SQVTM and CDR2 ANQGSEA. The CDR3 sequence: CSVVRGIDGYTF. CDR3 DNA sequence: TGCAGCGTTGTGAGGGGGATTGATGGCTACACCTTC.

The gene calls are TRBV27 and TRBJ2-1; 7 bases line up with TRBD1. The CDR3 contains 18 residues. CDR1 MNHEY and CDR2 SMNVEV come from the germline V gene (reference sequence). With 5 bases clipped from V and 5 bases from J, the junction kept 18 bases outside the gene matches. The CDR3 protein is CASSPNRDRGGQNNEQFF. The CDR3 DNA follows: TGTGCCAGCAGTCCGAACCGGGACAGAGGGGGACAAAACAATGAGCAGTTCTTC.

The chain combines TRBV5-1 with TRBJ2-3, with D perhaps matching TRBD2 (5 bases). Trimming left V 6 bases short and J 1 base short, with 15 bases between. Per germline, CDR1 SGHRS and CDR2 YFSETQ. This CDR3 spans 15 amino acids. The CDR3 DNA follows: TGCGCCAGCACCCTGGGAGAGGGCCGCACAGATACGCAGTATTTT. This sequence encodes CASTLGEGRTDTQYF.

This rearrangement joins TRBV16 to TRBJ1-1; 8 bases map to TRBD1. V dropped 4 bases and J dropped 5; count of bases not matched to a gene: 6. The CDR3 is 14 residues long. The germline V gene has CDR1 KGHSY and CDR2 FQNENV. CDR3 protein: CASSLPTGGTEAFF. CDR3 DNA: TGTGCCAGCAGCCTCCCCACAGGGGGGACTGAAGCTTTCTTT.